Listed below are T cell receptor beta chains from one sample, sequenced in a study of regulatory T cells in long-lasting Graves disease. TCRdb processed the multiplex PCR reads anew with MiXCR; each CDR3 protein has one entry. In the table there are 620,000 or so distinct CDR3 sequences, around 17% of which are singletons. The sample also formed part of further work on T cells in Graves' hyperthyroidism and ophthalmopathy.

The sample in question was peripheral blood mononuclear cells (PBMCs), obtained at new diagnosis, from a patient treated with antithyroid drugs. The receptors were gathered from a woman aged 25-40 years with Graves disease. Both conserved end residues are part of each CDR3. Each record gives: J gene, D gene, clone size, CDR3 length, V gene, CDR3 DNA, CDR3 protein. A D gene is named only where the DNA matches it firmly. Rows may omit the clone size; those that give it use once, few, many or a size class.

J gene: TRBJ2-7; D gene: .; clone size: many; CDR3 length: 15; V gene: TRBV24-1; CDR3 DNA: TGTGCCACCAGTGATTCGGGCAAAAACTCCTACGAGCAGTACTTC; CDR3 protein: CATSDSGKNSYEQYF
J gene: TRBJ2-3; D gene: TRBD2; clone size: .; CDR3 length: 15; V gene: TRBV5-1; CDR3 DNA: TGCGCCGGCAGCTCCCGGACTAGCGGCACAGATACGCAGTATTTT; CDR3 protein: CAGSSRTSGTDTQYF
J gene: TRBJ1-6; D gene: .; clone size: .; CDR3 length: 15; V gene: TRBV27; CDR3 DNA: TGTGCCAGCAGTTTAGGTGCAGGGAAGGGCTCACCCCTCCACTTT; CDR3 protein: CASSLGAGKGSPLHF
J gene: TRBJ2-5; D gene: .; clone size: many; CDR3 length: 14; V gene: TRBV2; CDR3 DNA: TGTGCCAGCAGCCTAATTGGACATGGAGAGACCCAGTACTTC; CDR3 protein: CASSLIGHGETQYF
J gene: TRBJ2-2; D gene: .; clone size: few; CDR3 length: 14; V gene: TRBV27; CDR3 DNA: TGTGCCAGCAGTTATTCAGTCTACACCGGGGAGCTGTTTTTT; CDR3 protein: CASSYSVYTGELFF
J gene: TRBJ2-3; D gene: .; clone size: .; CDR3 length: 14; V gene: TRBV20-1; CDR3 DNA: TGCAGTGCTGTCCAGGGAACTAGCACAGATACGCAGTATTTT; CDR3 protein: CSAVQGTSTDTQYF
J gene: TRBJ2-2; D gene: .; clone size: .; CDR3 length: 15; V gene: TRBV7-9; CDR3 DNA: TGTGCCAGCAGCTTAAGGGGTGAGAACACCGGGGAGCTGTTTTTT; CDR3 protein: CASSLRGENTGELFF
J gene: TRBJ1-3; D gene: TRBD1; clone size: .; CDR3 length: 16; V gene: TRBV14; CDR3 DNA: TGTGCCAGCAGCCAAAGACGACAGGGGGATGGAAACACCATATATTTT; CDR3 protein: CASSQRRQGDGNTIYF
J gene: TRBJ1-1; D gene: .; clone size: many; CDR3 length: 13; V gene: TRBV7-9; CDR3 DNA: TGTGCCAGCAGCGCAGAAATGAACACTGAAGCTTTCTTT; CDR3 protein: CASSAEMNTEAFF
J gene: TRBJ1-1; D gene: .; clone size: many; CDR3 length: 14; V gene: TRBV6-1; CDR3 DNA: TGTGCCAGCGACTGGGATGGGGCTACCACTGAAGCTTTCTTT; CDR3 protein: CASDWDGATTEAFF
J gene: TRBJ1-1; D gene: .; clone size: many; CDR3 length: 14; V gene: TRBV6-1; CDR3 DNA: TGTGCCAGCAGTACCCGCGGGGTGGACACTGAAGCTTTCTTT; CDR3 protein: CASSTRGVDTEAFF
J gene: TRBJ2-1; D gene: TRBD1; clone size: few; CDR3 length: 15; V gene: TRBV3-1; CDR3 DNA: TGTGCCAGCAGCCCGGGGGGACAGGGCTCCAATGAGCAGTTCTTC; CDR3 protein: CASSPGGQGSNEQFF
J gene: TRBJ2-2; D gene: .; clone size: few; CDR3 length: 13; V gene: TRBV20-1; CDR3 DNA: TGCAGTGCTCCGGGATTCAACACCGGGGAGCTGTTTTTT; CDR3 protein: CSAPGFNTGELFF
J gene: TRBJ1-5; D gene: TRBD1; clone size: .; CDR3 length: 13; V gene: TRBV7-9; CDR3 DNA: TGTGCCAGCAGCACGACAGGGAAAACGCCCCAGCATTTT; CDR3 protein: CASSTTGKTPQHF
J gene: TRBJ1-1; D gene: .; clone size: many; CDR3 length: 13; V gene: TRBV12-3/TRBV12-4; CDR3 DNA: TGTGCCAGCACGCGGACGGGAGGAACTGAAGCTTTCTTT; CDR3 protein: CASTRTGGTEAFF
J gene: TRBJ2-7; D gene: .; clone size: many; CDR3 length: 15; V gene: TRBV2; CDR3 DNA: TGTGCCAGCAGTGACATGGGGTTAGGTTCCTACGAGCAGTACTTC; CDR3 protein: CASSDMGLGSYEQYF
J gene: TRBJ1-2; D gene: .; clone size: few; CDR3 length: 13; V gene: TRBV6-1; CDR3 DNA: TGTGCCAGCAGTGAAGACAGTAACTATGGCTACACCTTC; CDR3 protein: CASSEDSNYGYTF
J gene: TRBJ2-7; D gene: TRBD2; clone size: many; CDR3 length: 15; V gene: TRBV2; CDR3 DNA: TGTGCCAGCAAGTTTGGACTAGCGGCTGTCTACGAGCAGTACTTC; CDR3 protein: CASKFGLAAVYEQYF
J gene: TRBJ2-3; D gene: TRBD2; clone size: many; CDR3 length: 17; V gene: TRBV28; CDR3 DNA: TGTGCCAGCAGTCCCCCGGGGGGGGGCAGTTTAGTGGATACGCAGTATTTT; CDR3 protein: CASSPPGGGSLVDTQYF
J gene: TRBJ2-7; D gene: .; clone size: .; CDR3 length: 11; V gene: TRBV28; CDR3 DNA: TGTGCCAGCAGGGGTTTCTACGAGCAGTACTTC; CDR3 protein: CASRGFYEQYF
J gene: TRBJ2-2; D gene: .; clone size: many; CDR3 length: 11; V gene: TRBV29-1; CDR3 DNA: TGCAGCACCGGACAAGGCGGGGAGCTGTTTTTT; CDR3 protein: CSTGQGGELFF
J gene: TRBJ2-7; D gene: TRBD2; clone size: .; CDR3 length: 14; V gene: TRBV12-3/TRBV12-4; CDR3 DNA: TGTGCCAGCAGTTTAGAAGCGGGGGTGAGAGAGCAGTACTTC; CDR3 protein: CASSLEAGVREQYF
J gene: TRBJ2-5; D gene: TRBD1; clone size: few; CDR3 length: 15; V gene: TRBV2; CDR3 DNA: TGTGCCAGCAGTGGTGGGACAGGGGATATCGAGACCCAGTACTTC; CDR3 protein: CASSGGTGDIETQYF
J gene: TRBJ1-5; D gene: .; clone size: .; CDR3 length: 14; V gene: TRBV19; CDR3 DNA: TGTGCCAGTAGCCCTGAGTACGGGAATCAGCCCCAGCATTTT; CDR3 protein: CASSPEYGNQPQHF
J gene: TRBJ1-2; D gene: .; clone size: .; CDR3 length: 12; V gene: TRBV19; CDR3 DNA: TGTGCCAGTAACGAGGGGGGGGGAGGCTACACCTTC; CDR3 protein: CASNEGGGGYTF
J gene: TRBJ2-5; D gene: TRBD2; clone size: many; CDR3 length: 16; V gene: TRBV7-3; CDR3 DNA: TGTGCCAGCAGCCCCGGACTAGCGGCTAACCAAGAGACCCAGTACTTC; CDR3 protein: CASSPGLAANQETQYF
J gene: TRBJ1-1; D gene: .; clone size: many; CDR3 length: 14; V gene: TRBV7-9; CDR3 DNA: TGTGCCAGCAGCTTAGACAGGAAGGACACTGAAGCTTTCTTT; CDR3 protein: CASSLDRKDTEAFF
J gene: TRBJ1-2; D gene: .; clone size: few; CDR3 length: 13; V gene: TRBV20-1; CDR3 DNA: TGCAGTGCTAGAGAGCAGCAGGCCCATGGCTACACCTTC; CDR3 protein: CSAREQQAHGYTF
J gene: TRBJ2-5; D gene: .; clone size: .; CDR3 length: 14; V gene: TRBV20-1; CDR3 DNA: TGCAGTGCATCGGAAGGGGGAGGGGGAGAGACCCAGTACTTC; CDR3 protein: CSASEGGGGETQYF
J gene: TRBJ2-7; D gene: .; clone size: .; CDR3 length: 14; V gene: TRBV6-1; CDR3 DNA: TGTGCCAGCAGTACGTATGGGTCCATCTACGAGCAGTACTTC; CDR3 protein: CASSTYGSIYEQYF
J gene: TRBJ2-7; D gene: .; clone size: many; CDR3 length: 13; V gene: TRBV3-1; CDR3 DNA: TGTGCCAGCAGCCACCGTGGGGCAGTCGAGCAGTACTTC; CDR3 protein: CASSHRGAVEQYF
J gene: TRBJ2-1; D gene: .; clone size: many; CDR3 length: 15; V gene: TRBV2; CDR3 DNA: TGTGCCAGCAATCTCCTCCGGAGCTCCTACAATGAGCAGTTCTTC; CDR3 protein: CASNLLRSSYNEQFF
J gene: TRBJ2-1; D gene: TRBD2; clone size: .; CDR3 length: 15; V gene: TRBV6-2/TRBV6-3; CDR3 DNA: TGTGCCAGCAGTGTCACGACTAGCGGGTTCAATGAGCAGTTCTTC; CDR3 protein: CASSVTTSGFNEQFF
J gene: TRBJ2-3; D gene: .; clone size: many; CDR3 length: 13; V gene: TRBV6-2/TRBV6-3; CDR3 DNA: TGTGCCAGCAGTGAAGGGATAACAGATACGCAGTATTTT; CDR3 protein: CASSEGITDTQYF
J gene: TRBJ1-1; D gene: TRBD1; clone size: many; CDR3 length: 13; V gene: TRBV12-3/TRBV12-4; CDR3 DNA: TGTGCCAGCAGTTTAGAGGGGGCGGCTGAAGCCTTCTTT; CDR3 protein: CASSLEGAAEAFF
J gene: TRBJ1-5; D gene: .; clone size: .; CDR3 length: 14; V gene: TRBV6-2/TRBV6-3; CDR3 DNA: TGTGCCAGCGGGACGATTCTTAGCAATCAGCCCCAGCATTTT; CDR3 protein: CASGTILSNQPQHF
J gene: TRBJ1-2; D gene: .; clone size: few; CDR3 length: 13; V gene: TRBV28; CDR3 DNA: TGTGCCAGCGCCGGGACAAAAATCTATGGCTACACCTTC; CDR3 protein: CASAGTKIYGYTF
J gene: TRBJ1-1; D gene: .; clone size: many; CDR3 length: 13; V gene: TRBV20-1; CDR3 DNA: TGCAGTGCTAGAGATTTCGGGAACACTGAAGCTTTCTTT; CDR3 protein: CSARDFGNTEAFF
J gene: TRBJ1-3; D gene: .; clone size: few; CDR3 length: 16; V gene: TRBV28; CDR3 DNA: TGTGCCAGCAGTAGGACTGGGACTACCGGTGGAAACACCATATATTTT; CDR3 protein: CASSRTGTTGGNTIYF
J gene: TRBJ1-3; D gene: TRBD1; clone size: .; CDR3 length: 16; V gene: TRBV11-2; CDR3 DNA: TGTGCCAGCAGCTCAACAGGGGATCATAGGACGGACACCATATATTTT; CDR3 protein: CASSSTGDHRTDTIYF
J gene: TRBJ1-5; D gene: .; clone size: .; CDR3 length: 16; V gene: TRBV6-1; CDR3 DNA: TGTGCCAGCAGAACTCTCGGACAGTTTACCAATCAGCCCCAGCATTTT; CDR3 protein: CASRTLGQFTNQPQHF
J gene: TRBJ2-5; D gene: .; clone size: .; CDR3 length: 16; V gene: TRBV7-6; CDR3 DNA: TGTGCCAGCAGCTTACAGCCAGGGGAGGCCCAAGAGACCCAGTACTTC; CDR3 protein: CASSLQPGEAQETQYF
J gene: TRBJ1-5; D gene: .; clone size: many; CDR3 length: 15; V gene: TRBV12-3/TRBV12-4; CDR3 DNA: TGTGCCAGCAGCGTACCAGTGTATAGCAATCAGCCCCAGCATTTT; CDR3 protein: CASSVPVYSNQPQHF
J gene: TRBJ1-2; D gene: .; clone size: many; CDR3 length: 13; V gene: TRBV5-6; CDR3 DNA: TGTGCCAGCTCAGGCGAAGGAATCTATGGCTACACCTTC; CDR3 protein: CASSGEGIYGYTF
J gene: TRBJ1-5; D gene: TRBD1; clone size: few; CDR3 length: 18; V gene: TRBV27; CDR3 DNA: TGTGCCAGCAGTTTAGAAGACAGGGGATGGGGTTGCAATCAGCCCCAGCATTTT; CDR3 protein: CASSLEDRGWGCNQPQHF
J gene: TRBJ2-1; D gene: TRBD1; clone size: many; CDR3 length: 16; V gene: TRBV7-3; CDR3 DNA: TGTGCCAGCAGCTTAGACAGGGCAAGCGCCTACAATGAGCAGTTCTTC; CDR3 protein: CASSLDRASAYNEQFF
J gene: TRBJ1-1; D gene: .; clone size: .; CDR3 length: 15; V gene: TRBV10-3; CDR3 DNA: TGTGCCATCAGTGAGTCCGGGGTGGCGAACACTGAAGCTTTCTTT; CDR3 protein: CAISESGVANTEAFF
J gene: TRBJ1-3; D gene: TRBD1; clone size: few; CDR3 length: 15; V gene: TRBV29-1; CDR3 DNA: TGCAGCGTCGCTAACAGGGGGCCTGGTGGAAACACCATATATTTT; CDR3 protein: CSVANRGPGGNTIYF
J gene: TRBJ2-7; D gene: .; clone size: many; CDR3 length: 13; V gene: TRBV7-3; CDR3 DNA: TGTGCCAGCAGCCGAATCCCCCTCGGGGAGCAGTACTTC; CDR3 protein: CASSRIPLGEQYF
J gene: TRBJ2-7; D gene: .; clone size: many; CDR3 length: 12; V gene: TRBV11-2; CDR3 DNA: TGTGCCAGCAGCTTGTCGGGTATGGGGCAGTACTTC; CDR3 protein: CASSLSGMGQYF
J gene: TRBJ2-2; D gene: .; clone size: .; CDR3 length: 18; V gene: TRBV7-6; CDR3 DNA: TGTGCCAGCAGCCCGATAGGAGGAGCTTACACGAACACCGGGGAGCTGTTTTTT; CDR3 protein: CASSPIGGAYTNTGELFF